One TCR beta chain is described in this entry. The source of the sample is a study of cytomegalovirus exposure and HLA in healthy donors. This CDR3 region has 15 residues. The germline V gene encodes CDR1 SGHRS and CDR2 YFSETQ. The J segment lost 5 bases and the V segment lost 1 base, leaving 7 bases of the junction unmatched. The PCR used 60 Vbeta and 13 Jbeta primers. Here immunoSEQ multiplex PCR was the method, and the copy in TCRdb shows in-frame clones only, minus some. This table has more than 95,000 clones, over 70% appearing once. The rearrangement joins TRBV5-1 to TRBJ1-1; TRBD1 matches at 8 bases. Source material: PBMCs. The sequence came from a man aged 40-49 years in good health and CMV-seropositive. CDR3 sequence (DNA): TGCGCCAGCAGCTTGAGGGCAGGGGGCTGGACTGAAGCTTTCTTT. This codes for CASSLRAGGWTEAFF.